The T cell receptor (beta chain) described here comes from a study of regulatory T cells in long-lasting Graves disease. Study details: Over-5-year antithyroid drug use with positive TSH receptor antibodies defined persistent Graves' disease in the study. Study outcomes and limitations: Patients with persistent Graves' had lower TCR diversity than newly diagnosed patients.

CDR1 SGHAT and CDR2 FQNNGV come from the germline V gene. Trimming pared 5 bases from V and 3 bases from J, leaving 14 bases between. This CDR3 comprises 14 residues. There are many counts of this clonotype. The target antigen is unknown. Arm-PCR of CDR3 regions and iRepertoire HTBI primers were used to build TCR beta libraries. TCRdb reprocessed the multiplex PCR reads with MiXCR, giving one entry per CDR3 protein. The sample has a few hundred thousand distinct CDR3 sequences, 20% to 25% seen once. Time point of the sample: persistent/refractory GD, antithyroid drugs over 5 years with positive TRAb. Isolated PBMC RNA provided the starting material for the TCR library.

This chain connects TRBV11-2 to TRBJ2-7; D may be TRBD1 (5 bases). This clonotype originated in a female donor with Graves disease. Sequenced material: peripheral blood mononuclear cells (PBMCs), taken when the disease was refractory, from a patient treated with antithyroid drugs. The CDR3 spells CASSPRWGIYEQYF. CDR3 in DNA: TGTGCCAGCAGCCCAAGGTGGGGCATCTACGAGCAGTACTTC.